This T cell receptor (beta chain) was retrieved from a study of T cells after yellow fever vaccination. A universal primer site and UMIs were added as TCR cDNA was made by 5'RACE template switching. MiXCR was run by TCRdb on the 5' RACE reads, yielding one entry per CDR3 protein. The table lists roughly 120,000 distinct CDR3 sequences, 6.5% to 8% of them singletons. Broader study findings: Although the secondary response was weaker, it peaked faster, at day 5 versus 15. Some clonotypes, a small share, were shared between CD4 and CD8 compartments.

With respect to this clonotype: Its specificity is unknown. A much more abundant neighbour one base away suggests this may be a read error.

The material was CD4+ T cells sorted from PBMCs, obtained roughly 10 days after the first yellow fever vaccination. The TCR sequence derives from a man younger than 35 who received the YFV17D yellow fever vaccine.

The CDR3 nucleotides read TGTACCAGCAGTTTCAGCGGCCGTCCTTCAGTATTCATGAACACTGAAGCTTTCTTT. Translating gives CTSSFSGRPSVFMNTEAFF. The rearrangement uses TRBV2 and TRBJ1-1; unclear D gene. Germline V lookup: CDR1 SNHLY, CDR2 FYNNEI. The CDR3 contains 19 residues.